A selection of T cell receptor beta chains follows, all from one sample in a study of vaccination effects on CD4 cells after COVID-19. Sequenced by immunoSEQ multiplex PCR; TCRdb stores in-frame clones only, minus some. This sample has 55,000 or so clones, with more than 65% found just once. Their target antigens are unknown. Material: CD4+ T cells from PBMCs cultured with HIV peptides, obtained before COVID-19 vaccination. These receptors were collected from a human donor who had a prior SARS-CoV-2 infection. CDR3s include the opening cysteine and the closing phenylalanine or tryptophan. Each record gives: clone size, V gene, J gene, CDR3 length, D gene, CDR3 DNA, CDR3 protein. D genes are given only for firm matches. Some rows mark clone size as missing; the rest say once, few, many or name a class of expanded clone.

size: .; V: TRBV15; J: TRBJ2-2; length: 15; D: .; DNA: TGTGCCACCAGCAGACCAAAGGATGGGCCCGGGGAGCTGTTTTTT; CDR3: CATSRPKDGPGELFF
size: .; V: TRBV25-1; J: TRBJ2-7; length: 13; D: .; DNA: TGTGCCAGCAGTGAATTCGGCAGAAGCGAGCAGTACTTC; CDR3: CASSEFGRSEQYF
size: .; V: TRBV10-3; J: TRBJ1-6; length: 15; D: TRBD1; DNA: TGTGCCATCAGACGAGGGACAGGCAATAATTCACCCCTCCACTTT; CDR3: CAIRRGTGNNSPLHF
size: .; V: TRBV4-1; J: TRBJ2-7; length: 16; D: TRBD1; DNA: TGCGCCAGCAGCCAGAGGGACAGCCCAGCAACCTACGAGCAGTACTTC; CDR3: CASSQRDSPATYEQYF
size: once; V: TRBV4-2; J: TRBJ1-1; length: 15; D: .; DNA: TGTGCCAGCAGCCAAGTTGGGCAGGGGAACACTGAAGCTTTCTTT; CDR3: CASSQVGQGNTEAFF
size: once; V: TRBV5-6; J: TRBJ2-5; length: 13; D: .; DNA: TGTGCCAGCAGCCGACAGCCCCAAGAGACCCAGTACTTC; CDR3: CASSRQPQETQYF
size: once; V: TRBV5-1; J: TRBJ1-1; length: 13; D: .; DNA: TGCGCCAGCAGCCCGGGAGCGAACACTGAAGCTTTCTTT; CDR3: CASSPGANTEAFF
size: .; V: TRBV2; J: TRBJ2-1; length: 17; D: TRBD2; DNA: TGTGCCACCGCGGGACTAGCGGGAGTTATCTCCTACAATGAGCAGTTCTTC; CDR3: CATAGLAGVISYNEQFF
size: .; V: TRBV20-1; J: TRBJ2-1; length: 14; D: .; DNA: TGCAGTGCTAGTAAGGTAGCGGAGTACAATGAGCAGTTCTTC; CDR3: CSASKVAEYNEQFF
size: .; V: TRBV5-1; J: TRBJ2-6; length: 16; D: TRBD2; DNA: TGCGCCAGCAGCTTGACTAGCGGGGCTGGGGCCAACGTCCTGACTTTC; CDR3: CASSLTSGAGANVLTF
size: .; V: TRBV6-1; J: TRBJ1-1; length: 15; D: .; DNA: TGTGCCAGCAGTGACATAGGGACACCAAACACTGAAGCTTTCTTT; CDR3: CASSDIGTPNTEAFF
size: few; V: TRBV11-2; J: TRBJ2-7; length: 14; D: .; DNA: TGTGCCAGCACCCCTTCCCTTGGCTACTACGAGCAGTACTTC; CDR3: CASTPSLGYYEQYF
size: .; V: TRBV20-1; J: TRBJ1-2; length: 12; D: .; DNA: TGCAGTGCTAGTTCTGAGACCTATGGCTACACCTTC; CDR3: CSASSETYGYTF
size: .; V: TRBV5-1; J: TRBJ2-3; length: 15; D: .; DNA: TGCGCCAGCTCCCCCCGACGGGCAGACACAGATACGCAGTATTTT; CDR3: CASSPRRADTDTQYF
size: few; V: TRBV2; J: TRBJ1-2; length: 13; D: .; DNA: TGTGCCAGCAGTGATCCAGGCAACTATGGCTACACCTTC; CDR3: CASSDPGNYGYTF
size: .; V: TRBV29-1; J: TRBJ2-1; length: 14; D: TRBD2; DNA: TGCAGCGTTGAAGGGGGCGGGAGAGGGAATGAGCAGTTCTTC; CDR3: CSVEGGGRGNEQFF
size: .; V: TRBV6-2/TRBV6-3; J: TRBJ1-1; length: 12; D: .; DNA: TGTGCCAGCAGTTTGTGGGGGTCTGAAGCTTTCTTT; CDR3: CASSLWGSEAFF
size: .; V: TRBV10-3; J: TRBJ2-7; length: 14; D: .; DNA: TGTGCCACTAGGCTGATTCAAGGCCCCTACGAGCAGTACTTC; CDR3: CATRLIQGPYEQYF
size: .; V: TRBV9; J: TRBJ2-3; length: 12; D: .; DNA: TGTGCCAGCAGCGTAGACGCAGATACGCAGTATTTT; CDR3: CASSVDADTQYF
size: .; V: TRBV6-5; J: TRBJ2-7; length: 15; D: TRBD2; DNA: TGTGCCAGCAGTTACTCGAGTTCTAGCGGGCACGAGCAGTACTTC; CDR3: CASSYSSSSGHEQYF
size: .; V: TRBV12-5; J: TRBJ2-2; length: 16; D: .; DNA: TGTGCTAGTGGTTTGGGGGGTCGGGGGGCCCCTGGGGAGCTGTTTTTT; CDR3: CASGLGGRGAPGELFF
size: once; V: TRBV3-1/TRBV3-2; J: TRBJ2-7; length: 16; D: TRBD2; DNA: TGTGCCAGCAGCCCCATTCGCAGCGGGAGGAATCACGAGCAGTACTTC; CDR3: CASSPIRSGRNHEQYF
size: .; V: TRBV12-3/TRBV12-4; J: TRBJ1-5; length: 11; D: .; DNA: TGTGCCAGCAGTTTAGGTCAGCCCCAGCATTTT; CDR3: CASSLGQPQHF
size: once; V: TRBV4-3; J: TRBJ2-2; length: 17; D: TRBD1; DNA: TGCGCCAGCAGCCAAGATTTCCGGACAGGGGTGGCCGGGGAGCTGTTTTTT; CDR3: CASSQDFRTGVAGELFF
size: .; V: TRBV5-1; J: TRBJ2-1; length: 17; D: .; DNA: TGCGCCAGCAGCTTGGACTTAGCCACCAGTGGCTACAATGAGCAGTTCTTC; CDR3: CASSLDLATSGYNEQFF
size: .; V: TRBV5-4; J: TRBJ1-2; length: 13; D: TRBD1; DNA: TGTGCCAGCAGCGCGGACAGGGGCGATGGCTACACCTTC; CDR3: CASSADRGDGYTF
size: medium-sized; V: TRBV6-5; J: TRBJ2-3; length: 12; D: .; DNA: TGTGCCAGCAGTTCTAGCACAGATACGCAGTATTTT; CDR3: CASSSSTDTQYF
size: .; V: TRBV19; J: TRBJ1-2; length: 15; D: .; DNA: TGTGCCAGTACCCGGGGGGCTTCTGGGCAGAATGGCTACACCTTC; CDR3: CASTRGASGQNGYTF
size: .; V: TRBV9; J: TRBJ2-3; length: 15; D: TRBD2; DNA: TGTGCCAGCAGCGCCCGCGGGGGATCCACAGATACGCAGTATTTT; CDR3: CASSARGGSTDTQYF
size: few; V: TRBV24-1; J: TRBJ1-2; length: 13; D: .; DNA: TGTGCCACCAGTGAGACATCTAACTATGGCTACACCTTC; CDR3: CATSETSNYGYTF
size: .; V: TRBV2; J: TRBJ1-1; length: 16; D: .; DNA: TGTGCCAGCAGTGGGAGTGGGGGACACATGAACACTGAAGCTTTCTTT; CDR3: CASSGSGGHMNTEAFF
size: .; V: TRBV3-1/TRBV3-2; J: TRBJ2-1; length: 15; D: .; DNA: TGTGCCAGCAGCGCCCGGGACACAACCTACAATGAGCAGTTCTTC; CDR3: CASSARDTTYNEQFF
size: .; V: TRBV7-2; J: TRBJ1-2; length: 15; D: .; DNA: TGTGCCAGCAGCTCCCGGTTAAAAGGAGACTATGGCTACACCTTC; CDR3: CASSSRLKGDYGYTF
size: few; V: TRBV18; J: TRBJ2-7; length: 13; D: .; DNA: TGTGCCAGCTCACCAACAGGGTATTACGAGCAGTACTTC; CDR3: CASSPTGYYEQYF
size: .; V: TRBV5-1; J: TRBJ2-7; length: 15; D: .; DNA: TGCGCCAGCCAGGTGGGCGACCAGTATCGCTACGAGCAGTACTTC; CDR3: CASQVGDQYRYEQYF
size: once; V: TRBV10-3; J: TRBJ2-7; length: 15; D: TRBD1; DNA: TGTGCCATCAGAGACCGGGACAGGGGCTTATACGAGCAGTACTTC; CDR3: CAIRDRDRGLYEQYF
size: once; V: TRBV11-2; J: TRBJ2-1; length: 15; D: TRBD2; DNA: TGTGCCAGCAGCTTAGCTAGCGGGGGACCTAATGAGCAGTTCTTC; CDR3: CASSLASGGPNEQFF
size: once; V: TRBV19; J: TRBJ1-4; length: 15; D: .; DNA: TGTGCCAGTAGTATAGTACCCCTGAGATATGAAAAACTGTTTTTT; CDR3: CASSIVPLRYEKLFF
size: few; V: TRBV5-4; J: TRBJ2-1; length: 16; D: TRBD2; DNA: TGTGCCAGCAGCTTGGGTGGTGCGGGAGCCTACAATGAGCAGTTCTTC; CDR3: CASSLGGAGAYNEQFF
size: .; V: TRBV6-5; J: TRBJ1-2; length: 11; D: TRBD1; DNA: TGTGCCAGCGGGGACAGATATGGCTACACCTTC; CDR3: CASGDRYGYTF
size: once; V: TRBV4-2; J: TRBJ2-1; length: 11; D: .; DNA: TGTGCCAGCAGCCAAGCAGATGAGCAGTTCTTC; CDR3: CASSQADEQFF
size: .; V: TRBV11-3; J: TRBJ2-1; length: 18; D: .; DNA: TGTGCCAGCAGTCCGAATTGGTGGGATAGGGACTCCTACAATGAGCAGTTCTTC; CDR3: CASSPNWWDRDSYNEQFF
size: .; V: TRBV7-9; J: TRBJ2-7; length: 13; D: .; DNA: TGTGCCAGCAGCTTAGTAGGGATCAACGAGCAGTACTTC; CDR3: CASSLVGINEQYF
size: .; V: TRBV27; J: TRBJ1-1; length: 14; D: TRBD1; DNA: TGTGCCAGCAGTTCCCCACGACAGGGCCCTGAAGCTTTCTTT; CDR3: CASSSPRQGPEAFF
size: once; V: TRBV19; J: TRBJ2-5; length: 13; D: .; DNA: TGTGCCAGTAGTATGCTTTCGGGGGAGACCCAGTACTTC; CDR3: CASSMLSGETQYF